This entry features one T cell receptor beta chain sequence. Original analysis: Cell counts per sample came from amplifying reference gene primers. Repertoires were generated with immunoSEQ multiplex PCR, while TCRdb's copy carries only in-frame clones and drops some. D and trimming come from the DNA, and the V and J calls and clone size come from that table. Of fewer than 90,000 clones detected, around 90% appear once; the ten largest clones hold around 6.7%. These data come from a study of blood T cell repertoires in COVID-19. As for the study in general: COVID-19 samples from acute and convalescent phases originated in the United States, Italy and Spain. Sample material is recorded as cDNA or gDNA derived from T cells, B-cell-depleted T cells, or PBMCs.

V was pared by 4 bases and J by 1 base, with 19 bases of the junction left unmatched. The CDR3 consists of 21 residues. Germline values: CDR1 LGHDT, CDR2 YNNKEL (reference sequence). This sequence joins TRBV3-1 (or the pseudogene TRBV3-2) and TRBJ2-6; 7 nucleotides agree with TRBD2. This sequence was found in an elderly woman with active COVID-19. The sequenced material came from peripheral blood. The DNA for the CDR3 is TGTGCCAGCAGCCGCCGAACCGCCGAGCGGGGACTGGCGTCTGGGGCCAACGTCCTGACTTTC. This encodes CASSRRTAERGLASGANVLTF.